The rows below give T cell receptor beta chains drawn from one sample of a study of cytomegalovirus exposure and HLA in healthy donors. Here immunoSEQ multiplex PCR was the method, and the copy in TCRdb shows in-frame clones only, minus some. The sample shows about 170,000 clones, roughly 79% of them seen only once. Sequencing was performed on PBMCs. Receptor source: a woman aged 50 to 60 in good health and CMV-seropositive. Each CDR3 is given with its conserved first and last residue. Fields, in order: clone size, D gene, J gene, V gene, CDR3 protein, CDR3 DNA. The D gene is left open where the match is weak. Clone size is given for some rows only: seen once, a few or many times, or a class if the clone is expanded.

few,-,TRBJ2-5,TRBV7-8,CASSHWRLGETQYF,TGTGCCAGCAGCCATTGGAGACTCGGCGAGACCCAGTACTTC
few,-,TRBJ2-3,TRBV7-9,CASTGTPASTDTQYF,TGTGCCAGCACCGGGACTCCCGCTAGCACAGATACGCAGTATTTT
-,-,TRBJ1-2,TRBV5-8,CASSSAGTGWDYGYTF,TGTGCCAGCAGCTCCGCTGGTACAGGTTGGGACTATGGCTACACCTTC
-,-,TRBJ2-3,TRBV11-2,CASSPGWVDTQYF,TGTGCCAGCAGCCCAGGGTGGGTAGATACGCAGTATTTT
-,-,TRBJ2-1,TRBV7-2,CASSLTQGQDEQFF,TGTGCCAGCAGCTTAACCCAGGGGCAGGATGAGCAGTTCTTC
-,TRBD1,TRBJ2-3,TRBV6-6,CASRWTGASTDTQYF,TGTGCCAGCAGGTGGACAGGGGCCAGCACAGATACGCAGTATTTT
-,-,TRBJ2-7,TRBV15,CATSRDLVRAYEQYF,TGTGCCACCAGCAGAGATCTGGTCAGGGCCTACGAGCAGTACTTC
-,TRBD1,TRBJ1-5,TRBV10-2,CASSNTGTGVQPQHF,TGCGCCAGCAGCAATACCGGGACAGGGGTTCAGCCCCAGCATTTT
-,TRBD1,TRBJ2-7,TRBV9,CASSFRPTGDEQYF,TGTGCCAGCAGCTTCAGACCGACAGGGGACGAGCAGTACTTC
few,-,TRBJ2-2,TRBV10-3,CAMRDSNTGELFF,TGTGCCATGCGGGACTCGAACACCGGGGAGCTGTTTTTT
-,TRBD2,TRBJ2-7,TRBV19,CASSSTSGDYEQYF,TGTGCCAGTAGTAGCACTAGCGGGGACTACGAGCAGTACTTC
-,TRBD1,TRBJ1-2,TRBV28,CASSLPRGQGAGYTF,TGTGCCAGCAGTTTACCAAGGGGACAGGGGGCTGGCTACACCTTC
-,TRBD2,TRBJ2-3,TRBV19,CASSKGLNTDTQYF,TGTGCCAGTAGTAAGGGACTAAACACAGATACGCAGTATTTT
-,-,TRBJ1-1,TRBV19,CASSLDGETEAFF,TGTGCCAGTAGTCTGGACGGGGAAACTGAAGCTTTCTTT
-,-,TRBJ1-4,TRBV5-1,CASRPRPSEKLFF,TGCGCCAGCAGGCCCCGTCCGAGTGAAAAACTGTTTTTT
few,TRBD1,TRBJ1-5,TRBV15,CATSQDRGGYSNQPQHF,TGTGCCACCAGCCAGGACAGGGGTGGATATAGCAATCAGCCCCAGCATTTT
-,TRBD1,TRBJ1-2,TRBV6-6,CASSGTGGNYGYTF,TGTGCCAGCAGCGGGACAGGGGGTAACTATGGCTACACCTTC
few,TRBD1,TRBJ1-1,TRBV2,CASSEMGQGGTEAFF,TGTGCCAGCAGTGAAATGGGACAGGGGGGGACTGAAGCTTTCTTT
-,-,TRBJ1-5,TRBV10-3,CAIREDNREGQPQHF,TGTGCCATCAGGGAAGACAACAGGGAGGGTCAGCCCCAGCATTTT
-,TRBD2,TRBJ2-5,TRBV9,CASSDRTSGGVNQETQYF,TGTGCCAGCAGCGACCGGACTAGCGGGGGGGTTAATCAAGAGACCCAGTACTTC
-,-,TRBJ2-7,TRBV19,CASTPRPPYEQYF,TGTGCCAGTACCCCTAGGCCCCCCTACGAACAGTACTTC
-,TRBD1,TRBJ2-2,TRBV7-7,CASSLGATGTGELFF,TGTGCTAGCAGCTTAGGAGCGACAGGGACCGGGGAGCTGTTTTTT
-,-,TRBJ1-5,TRBV19,CASTPSRDTGQPQHF,TGTGCCAGTACCCCGTCCCGGGACACCGGTCAGCCCCAGCATTTT
few,-,TRBJ2-3,TRBV2,CASSYGLGRGTDTQYF,TGTGCCAGCAGTTACGGACTCGGAAGGGGCACAGATACGCAGTATTTT
-,-,TRBJ1-3,TRBV11-3,CASSSPLGRLRSGNTIYF,TGTGCCAGCAGCTCCCCCCTCGGAAGACTTCGCTCTGGAAACACCATATATTTT
-,TRBD2,TRBJ2-1,TRBV19,CASRTGGSSYNEQFF,TGTGCCAGTAGGACCGGCGGGAGCTCCTACAATGAGCAGTTCTTC
few,TRBD1,TRBJ2-4,TRBV29-1,CSSRDSLNIQYF,TGCAGCTCCCGGGACAGCCTAAACATTCAGTACTTC
-,-,TRBJ1-6,TRBV18,CASSLSHYRNSPLHF,TGTGCCAGCTCACTATCCCACTACAGGAATTCACCCCTCCACTTT
-,-,TRBJ2-7,TRBV9,CASSVEGGPYEQYF,TGTGCCAGCAGCGTAGAGGGAGGACCCTACGAGCAGTACTTC
-,-,TRBJ1-1,TRBV6-5,CASSLSGATTEAFF,TGTGCCAGCAGTTTATCAGGGGCCACCACTGAAGCTTTCTTT
-,-,TRBJ2-3,TRBV10-3,CAISDPTSRTDTQYF,TGTGCCATCAGTGACCCAACTAGCCGCACAGATACGCAGTATTTT
-,TRBD1,TRBJ1-2,TRBV20-1,CSAGKTGVDTF,TGCAGTGCTGGGAAGACAGGGGTCGACACCTTC
-,TRBD2,TRBJ2-3,TRBV13,CASSSRGTSGLFTDTQYF,TGTGCCAGCAGCTCCCGGGGGACTAGCGGGTTATTCACAGATACGCAGTATTTT
once,TRBD1,TRBJ1-4,TRBV27,CASSFSYRGVEKLFF,TGTGCCAGCAGTTTCTCTTACAGGGGGGTCGAAAAACTGTTTTTT
-,TRBD1,TRBJ1-6,TRBV14,CASSQTGGADSPLHF,TGTGCCAGCAGCCAAACAGGGGGCGCAGATTCACCCCTCCACTTT
few,TRBD2,TRBJ2-1,TRBV7-7,CASSLGLAGYNEQFF,TGTGCTAGCAGCTTAGGACTAGCGGGTTACAATGAGCAGTTCTTC
few,TRBD1,TRBJ1-2,TRBV6-5,CASSYSDRGDYGYTF,TGTGCCAGCAGTTACTCGGACAGGGGGGACTATGGCTACACCTTC
-,-,TRBJ2-1,TRBV11-2,CASSLDWAYRGNEQFF,TGTGCCAGCAGCTTAGATTGGGCGTATAGGGGCAATGAGCAGTTCTTC
-,-,TRBJ2-6,TRBV4-2,CASRTDSDRVGANVLTF,TGTGCCAGCAGAACCGACAGCGACAGAGTTGGGGCCAACGTCCTGACTTTC
few,-,TRBJ1-6,TRBV30,CAWSDTANSPLHF,TGTGCCTGGAGTGATACAGCTAATTCACCCCTCCACTTT
-,-,TRBJ2-1,TRBV6-5,CASSSYSGNEQFF,TGTGCCAGCAGTTCTTACTCGGGGAATGAGCAGTTCTTC
-,TRBD1,TRBJ2-7,TRBV14,CASSIPGTGSYEQYF,TGTGCCAGCAGCATTCCCGGGACAGGGTCCTACGAGCAGTACTTC
-,-,TRBJ1-1,TRBV11-3,CASSFREGTEAFF,TGTGCCAGCAGCTTCCGGGAAGGAACTGAAGCTTTCTTT
-,TRBD2,TRBJ2-3,TRBV4-2,CASSLSGTSGTDTQYF,TGTGCCAGCAGCCTTTCCGGGACTAGCGGCACAGATACGCAGTATTTT
-,-,TRBJ2-1,TRBV2,CASSEALGAVQGLNEQFF,TGTGCCAGCAGTGAAGCGTTGGGGGCGGTGCAAGGGCTCAATGAGCAGTTCTTC
few,TRBD1,TRBJ2-1,TRBV13,CASSARQGGQVF,TGTGCCAGCAGCGCTCGACAGGGGGGCCAGGTCTTC
-,-,TRBJ1-1,TRBV6-6,CASSYSSGPFEAFF,TGTGCCAGCAGTTACTCCAGCGGGCCCTTTGAAGCTTTCTTT
-,TRBD2,TRBJ2-1,TRBV27,CASSLRTSRGNEQFF,TGTGCCAGCAGCCTAAGGACTAGCCGCGGCAATGAGCAGTTCTTC
-,-,TRBJ1-1,TRBV28,CASSSPGGGTEAFF,TGTGCCAGCAGTTCTCCGGGGGGAGGGACTGAAGCTTTCTTT
-,-,TRBJ1-2,TRBV6-1,CASSEGDYGYTF,TGTGCCAGCAGCGAGGGGGACTATGGCTACACCTTC
-,TRBD1,TRBJ2-7,TRBV30,CAWSGGLLTGPYEQYF,TGTGCCTGGAGTGGGGGGCTTCTGACAGGGCCCTACGAGCAGTACTTC
-,-,TRBJ1-6,TRBV19,CASSIAGQTLHF,TGTGCCAGTAGTATAGCAGGGCAAACCCTCCACTTT
-,TRBD2,TRBJ2-3,TRBV7-7,CASSALAGGTSTDTQYF,TGTGCTAGCAGCGCCCTAGCGGGGGGTACTAGCACAGATACGCAGTATTTT